Sequencing of this TCR beta chain was carried out in a study of regulatory T cells in long-lasting Graves disease. Time point denoted: newly diagnosed GD, antithyroid drugs for less than 3 months. PBMC RNA was the source of the TCR library. Roughly 10-milliliter peripheral blood samples went into EDTA tubes. TCR beta libraries were built with iRepertoire HTBI primers and Arm-PCR of CDR3 regions. Original methodology: Across all samples, about 59 TRBV segments and 15 or so TRBJ segments were identified. TCRdb called the multiplex PCR reads again in MiXCR, with one record for every CDR3 protein. TCRdb, not the original authors, processed these V and J calls. The sample contains about 460,000 distinct CDR3 sequences, around 15% of which appear only once. The same sample was also used in a study of T cells in Graves' hyperthyroidism and ophthalmopathy.

The clonotype comes from a woman aged 50 to 60 with Graves disease. The source material was peripheral blood mononuclear cells (PBMCs), sampled at new diagnosis, from a patient treated with antithyroid drugs.

The CDR3 nucleotides are TGCGCCAGCAGCTTGGTGGGGGCCAGCCCAGATACGCAGTATTTT. Residues: CASSLVGASPDTQYF. The chain employs TRBV5-1 and TRBJ2-3; D possibly corresponds to TRBD1 (6 bases). Germline lookup yields CDR1 SGHRS and CDR2 YFSETQ. Trimming removed 0 bases at V and 4 bases at J, with 12 bases between. CDR3 length: 15 residues.